The 4 T cell receptor beta chains below all came from one sample that was sequenced in a study of blood T cells in healthy people across ages. The use of a sample-barcoded 5' primer and a J-beta primer mix characterized a second PCR of about 7 to 12 cycles. MiXCR, applied by TCRdb to the 5' RACE reads, yields one record per CDR3 protein. The repertoire holds about 1.5 million distinct CDR3 sequences, with 42% as singletons. Sequencing was done on a sample of blood. The receptors here all came from a woman aged 18-29 years in good health.

The V gene is TRBV6-4, the J gene TRBJ2-1, with TRBD2 matching over 10 bases. The CDR3 loop spans 15 amino acids. CDR1 is MRHNA, CDR2 SNTAGT, per germline. Germline trimming cut 2 bases from V and 3 bases from J; bases unmatched to any gene: 1. The CDR3: CASSDASGSYNEQFF. The CDR3 DNA reads TGTGCCAGCAGTGACGCTAGCGGGAGCTACAATGAGCAGTTCTTC.

Comment on this clonotype: One end of the junction does not line up with germline, which may come from a read error. This chain connects TRBV25-1 to TRBJ2-1; D call uncertain. The CDR3 is 16 amino acids. Germline-derived CDR1 and CDR2 are MGHDK and SYGVNS. The CDR3 nucleotides read TGTGCCAGCAGTGAGGAAGGCGTACGCTCCCACAATGAGCAGTTCTTC. It yields the protein CASSEEGVRSHNEQFF.

Here the CDR3 DNA reads TGTGCCAGCAGCTACGCAGGAGGCCGGGGGAATACGCAGTATTTT. Translated, it gives CASSYAGGRGNTQYF. This chain uses TRBV7-2 with TRBJ2-3; a possible D gene is TRBD2 (6 bases). Germline V lookup: CDR1 SGHTA, CDR2 FQGNSA. The germline V and J ends were trimmed by 4 bases and 7 bases, with 18 bases remaining between them. The CDR3 loop spans 15 amino acids. Together with reference TRBV7-2 and TRBJ2-3, the CDR3 gives the full variable domain: GAGVSQSPSNKVTEKGKDVELRCDPISGHTALYWYRQSLGQGLEFLIYFQGNSAPDKSGLPSDRFSAERTGGSVSTLTIQRTQQEDSAVYLCASSYAGGRGNTQYFGPGTRLTVL.

Turning to this clonotype: One junction end does not reproduce the germline sequence, and a read error may be involved. The chain employs TRBV11-1 and TRBJ2-7; tentative D call: TRBD1 (6 bases). Germline V lookup: CDR1 SGHAT, CDR2 FQDESV (reference sequence). This CDR3 has 14 amino acids. The CDR3 loop is CVSSLDRLSYEQYF. CDR3 DNA sequence: TGTGTCAGCAGCTTAGACAGGTTATCCTACGAGCAGTACTTC.